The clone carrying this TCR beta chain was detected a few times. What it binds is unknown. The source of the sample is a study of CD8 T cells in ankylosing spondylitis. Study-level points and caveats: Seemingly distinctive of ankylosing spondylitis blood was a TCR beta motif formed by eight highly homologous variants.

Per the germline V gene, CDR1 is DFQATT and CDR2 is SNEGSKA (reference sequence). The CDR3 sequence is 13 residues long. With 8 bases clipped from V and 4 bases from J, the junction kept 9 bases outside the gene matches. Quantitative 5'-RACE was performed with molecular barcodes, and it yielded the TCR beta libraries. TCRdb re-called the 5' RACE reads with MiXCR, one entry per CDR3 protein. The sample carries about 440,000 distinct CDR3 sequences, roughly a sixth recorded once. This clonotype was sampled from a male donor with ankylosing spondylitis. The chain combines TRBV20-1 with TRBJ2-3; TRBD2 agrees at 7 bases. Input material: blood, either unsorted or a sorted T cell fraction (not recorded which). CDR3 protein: CSSGLDGSDTQYF. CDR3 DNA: TGCAGTTCAGGACTAGATGGGTCAGATACGCAGTATTTT.